This T cell receptor beta chain was observed in a study of regulatory T cells in long-lasting Graves disease. Study findings and constraints: There were preferences for TRBV28, TRBJ1-2 and TRBJ2-5 in persistent disease.

In building TCR beta libraries, iRepertoire HTBI primers were used together with Arm-PCR of CDR3 regions. TCRdb ran MiXCR on the multiplex PCR reads and lists one entry per CDR3 protein. The sample yields over 450,000 distinct CDR3 sequences, 12% seen once. This clonotype was seen many times. The antigen is not known. Indicated time point: newly diagnosed GD, antithyroid drugs for less than 3 months. After RNA was extracted from PBMCs, the TCR library was made from it. Deletions cut 2 bases from V and 6 bases from J, with 19 bases between. CDR1 and CDR2 from the germline V gene are DFQATT and SNEGSKA (reference sequence). CDR3 size: 15 residues. This sample also appeared in a second study, on T cells in Graves' hyperthyroidism and ophthalmopathy. That study reports: Researchers defined stable Graves' hyperthyroidism as no ophthalmopathy progression within 18 months. Clinical symptoms, serum thyroxine, TRAb, thyroid ultrasound and orbital computed tomography informed diagnoses. Progression to ophthalmopathy was predicted a median of about 6.6 months early.

This clonotype was sampled from a woman aged 25-40 years with Graves disease. The chain joins TRBV20-1 to TRBJ2-5, with D tentatively TRBD1 (8 bases). This specimen was peripheral blood mononuclear cells (PBMCs), taken at new diagnosis, from a patient treated with antithyroid drugs. CDR3 region: CSARPWTGRVKTQYF. The CDR3 region has the DNA TGCAGTGCTAGACCGTGGACAGGGAGGGTAAAGACCCAGTACTTC.